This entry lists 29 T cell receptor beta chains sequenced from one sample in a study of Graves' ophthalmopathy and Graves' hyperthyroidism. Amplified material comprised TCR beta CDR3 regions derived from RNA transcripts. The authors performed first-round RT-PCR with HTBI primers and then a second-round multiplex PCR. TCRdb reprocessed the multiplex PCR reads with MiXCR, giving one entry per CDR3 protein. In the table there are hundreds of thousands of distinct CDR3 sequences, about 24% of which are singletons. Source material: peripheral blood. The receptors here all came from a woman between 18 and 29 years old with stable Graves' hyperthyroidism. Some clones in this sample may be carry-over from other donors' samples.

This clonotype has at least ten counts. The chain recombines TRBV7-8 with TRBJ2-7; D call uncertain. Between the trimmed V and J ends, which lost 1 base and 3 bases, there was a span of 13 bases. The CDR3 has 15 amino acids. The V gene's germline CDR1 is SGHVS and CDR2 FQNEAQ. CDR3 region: CASSLGMGLFYEQYF. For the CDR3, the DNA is TGTGCCAGCAGCTTAGGGATGGGCTTATTCTACGAGCAGTACTTC.

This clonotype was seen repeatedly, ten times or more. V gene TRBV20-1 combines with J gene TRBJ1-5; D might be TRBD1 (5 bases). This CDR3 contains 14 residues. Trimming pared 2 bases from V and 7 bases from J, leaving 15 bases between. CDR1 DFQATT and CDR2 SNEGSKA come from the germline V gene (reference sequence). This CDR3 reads CSARRSAGPQPQHF. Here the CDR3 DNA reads TGCAGTGCTAGACGATCGGCAGGGCCCCAGCCCCAGCATTTT.

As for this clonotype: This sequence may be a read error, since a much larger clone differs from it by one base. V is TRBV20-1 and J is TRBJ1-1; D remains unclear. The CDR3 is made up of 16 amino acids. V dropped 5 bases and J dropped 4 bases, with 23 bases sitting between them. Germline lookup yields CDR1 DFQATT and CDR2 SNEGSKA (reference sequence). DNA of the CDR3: TGCAGTGCTGGCTCTCGGGGTTCCCGGGGTTTCACTGAAGCTTTCTTT. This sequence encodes CSAGSRGSRGFTEAFF.

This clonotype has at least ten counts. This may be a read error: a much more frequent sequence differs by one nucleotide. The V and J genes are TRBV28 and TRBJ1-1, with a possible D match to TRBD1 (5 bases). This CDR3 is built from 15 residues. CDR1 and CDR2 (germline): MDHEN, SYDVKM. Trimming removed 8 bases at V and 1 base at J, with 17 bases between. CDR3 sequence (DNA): TGTGCCAGCCGTTGGACACAACGGGGGAACACTGAAGCTTTCTTT. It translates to CASRWTQRGNTEAFF.

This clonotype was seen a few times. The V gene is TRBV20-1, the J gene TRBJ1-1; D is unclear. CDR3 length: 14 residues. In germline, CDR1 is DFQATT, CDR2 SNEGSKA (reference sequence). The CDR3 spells CSCPGSRTDTEAFF. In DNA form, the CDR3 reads TGCAGCTGCCCGGGCTCCCGAACGGACACTGAAGCTTTCTTT.

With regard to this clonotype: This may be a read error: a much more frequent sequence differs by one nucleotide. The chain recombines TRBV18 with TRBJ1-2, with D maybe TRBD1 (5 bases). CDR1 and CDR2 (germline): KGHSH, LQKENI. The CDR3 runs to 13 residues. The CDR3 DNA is TGTGTCAGCTCACCACTCAGGGCAGATGGCTACACCTTC. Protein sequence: CVSSPLRADGYTF.

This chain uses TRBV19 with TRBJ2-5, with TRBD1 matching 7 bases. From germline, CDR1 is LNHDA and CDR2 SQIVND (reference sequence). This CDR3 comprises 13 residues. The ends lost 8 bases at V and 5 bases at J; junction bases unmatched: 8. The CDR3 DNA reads TGTGCCAGTCGACAGGGTTTTTCGGAGACCCAGTACTTC. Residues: CASRQGFSETQYF. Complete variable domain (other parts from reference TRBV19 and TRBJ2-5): DGGITQSPKYLFRKEGQNVTLSCEQNLNHDAMYWYRQDPGQGLRLIYYSQIVNDFQKGDIAEGYSVSREKKESFPLTVTSAQKNPTAFYLCASRQGFSETQYFGPGTRLLVL.

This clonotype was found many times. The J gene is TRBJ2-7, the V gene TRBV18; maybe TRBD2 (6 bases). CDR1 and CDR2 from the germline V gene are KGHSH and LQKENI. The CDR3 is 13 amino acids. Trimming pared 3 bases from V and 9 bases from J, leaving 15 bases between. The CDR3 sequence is CASSPGTDIGQYF. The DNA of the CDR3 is TGTGCCAGCTCACCCGGGACTGACATTGGGCAGTACTTC.

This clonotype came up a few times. CDR3 in amino acids: CASSQVDWNYGYTF. The CDR3, as DNA: TGCGCCAGCAGCCAAGTTGACTGGAACTATGGCTACACCTTC. The chain recombines TRBV4-3 with TRBJ1-2; no definite D call. The germline gives CDR1 LGHNA, CDR2 YSLEER. Trimming cost V 1 base and J 2 bases, with 8 bases left between them. The CDR3 contains 14 residues.

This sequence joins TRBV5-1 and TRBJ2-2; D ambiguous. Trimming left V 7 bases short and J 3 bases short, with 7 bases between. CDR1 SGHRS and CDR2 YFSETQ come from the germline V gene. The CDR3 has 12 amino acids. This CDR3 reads CASPSDTGELFF. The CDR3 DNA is TGCGCCAGCCCCTCGGACACCGGGGAGCTGTTTTTT.

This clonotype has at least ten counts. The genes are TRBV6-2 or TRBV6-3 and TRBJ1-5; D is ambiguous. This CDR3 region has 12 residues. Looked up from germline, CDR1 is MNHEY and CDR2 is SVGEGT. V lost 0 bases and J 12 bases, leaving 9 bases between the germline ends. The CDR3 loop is CASSYSGGFQHF. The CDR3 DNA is TGTGCCAGCAGTTACTCGGGCGGATTCCAGCATTTT.

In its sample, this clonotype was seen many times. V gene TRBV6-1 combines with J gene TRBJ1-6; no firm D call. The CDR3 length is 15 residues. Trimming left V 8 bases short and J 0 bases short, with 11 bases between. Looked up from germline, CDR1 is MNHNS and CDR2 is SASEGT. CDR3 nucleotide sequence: TGTGCCAGCGGGCAACCAGTCTCCTATAATTCACCCCTCCACTTT. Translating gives CASGQPVSYNSPLHF.

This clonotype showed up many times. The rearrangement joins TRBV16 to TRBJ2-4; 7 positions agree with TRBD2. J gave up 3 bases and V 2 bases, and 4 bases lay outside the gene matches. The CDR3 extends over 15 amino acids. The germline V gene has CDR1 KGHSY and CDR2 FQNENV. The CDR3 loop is CASSQGLEGKNIQYF. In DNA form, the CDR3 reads TGTGCCAGCAGCCAAGGACTAGAGGGCAAAAACATTCAGTACTTC.

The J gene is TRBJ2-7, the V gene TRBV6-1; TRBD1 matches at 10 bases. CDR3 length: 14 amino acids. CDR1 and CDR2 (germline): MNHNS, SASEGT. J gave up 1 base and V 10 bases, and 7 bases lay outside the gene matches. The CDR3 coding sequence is TGTGCCACCTCAGGACAGGGGGATTCCTACGAGCAGTACTTC. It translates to CATSGQGDSYEQYF.

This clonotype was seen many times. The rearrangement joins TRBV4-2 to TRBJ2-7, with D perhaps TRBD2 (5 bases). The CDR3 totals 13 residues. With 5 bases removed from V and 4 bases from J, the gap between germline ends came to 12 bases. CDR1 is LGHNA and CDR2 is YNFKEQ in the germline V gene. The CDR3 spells CASSAGRDYEQYF. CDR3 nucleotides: TGTGCCAGCAGCGCGGGCAGAGATTACGAGCAGTACTTC.

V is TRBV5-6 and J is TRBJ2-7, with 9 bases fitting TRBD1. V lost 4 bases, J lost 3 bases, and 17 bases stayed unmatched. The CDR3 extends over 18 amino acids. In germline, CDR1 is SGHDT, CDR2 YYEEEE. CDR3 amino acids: CASSTLTGGFGRVYEQYF. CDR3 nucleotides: TGTGCCAGCAGCACACTGACAGGGGGATTCGGTAGAGTCTACGAGCAGTACTTC. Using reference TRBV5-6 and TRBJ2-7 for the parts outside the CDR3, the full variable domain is DAGVTQSPTHLIKTRGQQVTLRCSPKSGHDTVSWYQQALGQGPQFIFQYYEEEERQRGNFPDRFSGHQFPNYSSELNVNALLLGDSALYLCASSTLTGGFGRVYEQYFGPGTRLTVT.

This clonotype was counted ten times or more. For the CDR3, the DNA is TGTGCCAGCAGTGAGACCAGGGGGAACTATGGCTACACCTTC. Translating it yields CASSETRGNYGYTF. This rearrangement joins TRBV6-1 to TRBJ1-2, with TRBD1 identical over 7 bases. Unmatched junction bases numbered 3, after V lost 3 bases and J lost 2 bases. Per the germline V gene, CDR1 is MNHNS and CDR2 is SASEGT. The CDR3 length is 14 residues.

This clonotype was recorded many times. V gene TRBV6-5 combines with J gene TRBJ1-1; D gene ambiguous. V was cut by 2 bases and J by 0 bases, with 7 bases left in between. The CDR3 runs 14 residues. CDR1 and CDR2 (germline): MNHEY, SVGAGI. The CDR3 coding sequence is TGTGCCAGCAGTTACAGTCATATGAACACTGAAGCTTTCTTT. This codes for CASSYSHMNTEAFF.

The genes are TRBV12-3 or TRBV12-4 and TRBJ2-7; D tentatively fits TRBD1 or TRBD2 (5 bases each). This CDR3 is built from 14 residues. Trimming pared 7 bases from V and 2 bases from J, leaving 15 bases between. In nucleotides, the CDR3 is TGTGCCAGCATGAGGGGACCCACGGCCTACGAGCAGTACTTC. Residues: CASMRGPTAYEQYF.

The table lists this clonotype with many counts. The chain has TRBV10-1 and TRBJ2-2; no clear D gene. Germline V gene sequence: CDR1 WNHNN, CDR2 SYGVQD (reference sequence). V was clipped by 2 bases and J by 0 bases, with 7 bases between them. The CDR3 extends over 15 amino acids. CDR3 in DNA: TGCGCCAGCAGTGAGGACAATTCGAACACCGGGGAGCTGTTTTTT. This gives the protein CASSEDNSNTGELFF.

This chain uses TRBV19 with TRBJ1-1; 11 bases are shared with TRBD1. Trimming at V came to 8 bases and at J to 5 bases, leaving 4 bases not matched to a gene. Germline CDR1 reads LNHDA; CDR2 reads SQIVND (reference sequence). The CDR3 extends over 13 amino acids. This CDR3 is CASGQGASTEAFF. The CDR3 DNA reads TGTGCCAGTGGACAGGGGGCGAGTACTGAAGCTTTCTTT.

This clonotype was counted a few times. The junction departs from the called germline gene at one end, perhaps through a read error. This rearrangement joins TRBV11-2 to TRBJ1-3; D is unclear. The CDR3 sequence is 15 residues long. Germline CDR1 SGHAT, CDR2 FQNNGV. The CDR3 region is CASSPGSPSGNTIYF. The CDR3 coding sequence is TGCGCCAGCAGCCCCGGAAGCCCTTCTGGAAACACCATATATTTT.

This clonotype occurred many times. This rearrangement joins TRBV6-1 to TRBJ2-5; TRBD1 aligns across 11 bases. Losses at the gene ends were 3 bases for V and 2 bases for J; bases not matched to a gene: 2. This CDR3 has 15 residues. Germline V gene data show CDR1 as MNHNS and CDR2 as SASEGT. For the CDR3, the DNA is TGTGCCAGCAGTGACGGACAGGGGGCTCAAGAGACCCAGTACTTC. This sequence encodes CASSDGQGAQETQYF.

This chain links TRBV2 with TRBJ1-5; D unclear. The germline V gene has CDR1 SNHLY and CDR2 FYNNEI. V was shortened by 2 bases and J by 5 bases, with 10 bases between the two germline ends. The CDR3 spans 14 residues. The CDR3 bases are TGTGCCAGCAGTGAATCGAACACCTATCAGCCCCAGCATTTT. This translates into CASSESNTYQPQHF.

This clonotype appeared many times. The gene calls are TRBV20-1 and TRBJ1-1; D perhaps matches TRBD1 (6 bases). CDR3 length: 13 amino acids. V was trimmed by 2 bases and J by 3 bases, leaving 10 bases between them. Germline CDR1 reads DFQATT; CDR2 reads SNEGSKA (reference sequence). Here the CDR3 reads CSARQGWYTEAFF. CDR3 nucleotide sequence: TGCAGTGCTAGACAGGGGTGGTACACTGAAGCTTTCTTT.

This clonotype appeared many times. In DNA form, the CDR3 reads TGTGCCACCAGCAGCGGACGGAGCTTGGATCAGCCCCAGCATTTT. Translating gives CATSSGRSLDQPQHF. The chain employs TRBV15 and TRBJ1-5; D not resolved. Germline-derived CDR1 and CDR2 are LNHNV and YYDKDF (reference sequence). V was pared by 3 bases and J by 5 bases, with 14 bases between. This CDR3 is 15 amino acids long.

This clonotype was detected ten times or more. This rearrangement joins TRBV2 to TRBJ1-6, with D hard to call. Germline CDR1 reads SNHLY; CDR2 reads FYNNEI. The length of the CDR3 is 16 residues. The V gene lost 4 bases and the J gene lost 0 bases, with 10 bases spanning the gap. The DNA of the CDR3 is TGTGCCAGCAGTGTTATCGTCAGCTCCTATAATTCACCCCTCCACTTT. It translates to CASSVIVSSYNSPLHF.

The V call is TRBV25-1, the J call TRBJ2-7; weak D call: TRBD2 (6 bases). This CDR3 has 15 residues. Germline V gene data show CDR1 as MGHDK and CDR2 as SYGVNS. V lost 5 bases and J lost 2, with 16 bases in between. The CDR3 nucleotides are TGTGCCAGCAGTCCTACGGGGGAAGAACCCTACGAGCAGTACTTC. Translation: CASSPTGEEPYEQYF.

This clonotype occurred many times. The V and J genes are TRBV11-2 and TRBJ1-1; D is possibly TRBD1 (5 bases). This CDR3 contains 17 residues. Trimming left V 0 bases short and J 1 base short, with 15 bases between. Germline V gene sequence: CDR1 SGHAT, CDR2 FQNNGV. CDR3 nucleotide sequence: TGTGCCAGCAGCTTAGAGAGGGGAGGGAACTCGAACACTGAAGCTTTCTTT. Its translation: CASSLERGGNSNTEAFF. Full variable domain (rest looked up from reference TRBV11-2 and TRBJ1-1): EAGVAQSPRYKIIEKRQSVAFWCNPISGHATLYWYQQILGQGPKLLIQFQNNGVVDDSQLPKDRFSAERLKGVDSTLKIQPAKLEDSAVYLCASSLERGGNSNTEAFFGQGTRLTVV.